This record concerns one T cell receptor (beta chain) sequence. Its antigen remains unknown. These data are taken from a study of graft-versus-host responses after intestinal transplantation. For the study at large: Recipients obtained multivisceral, liver-intestinal, or isolated intestinal transplants. Whole-study results and caveats: Within allografts, high graft-versus-host to host-versus-graft clonal ratios were seen among patients with graft-donor T cell macrochimerism. With peak circulating GvH clone levels came an association with early post-transplant HvG declines. Recipient marrow contained GvH clones, some of which appeared first in ileum or blood.

This table comes from immunoSEQ multiplex PCR, and its TCRdb copy is limited to in-frame clones, with some not included. The data contain 77,000 or so clones, around 93% of them singletons. The germline V gene encodes CDR1 SGHTA and CDR2 FQGTGA. With V trimmed by 4 bases and J by 6 bases, 5 bases remained unmatched. The CDR3 contains 13 residues. The V call is TRBV7-3, the J call TRBJ1-2; 7 bases map to TRBD1. This TCR was recovered from a human patient who received an intestinal transplant, so some T cells may come from the graft donor. The source material was PBMCs, sampled 98 days after intestinal transplantation. The CDR3 DNA sequence: TGTGCCAGCAGCTCGGGACAGACTGATGGCTACACCTTC. Its translation is CASSSGQTDGYTF.